These T cell receptor beta chains were read from a single sample in a study of PD-L1 blockade in urothelial cancer. Repertoires were generated with immunoSEQ multiplex PCR, while TCRdb's copy carries only in-frame clones and drops some. Among 45,000 or so clones listed, around four fifths were seen once. The source material was PBMCs, sampled around atezolizumab (anti-PD-L1) treatment. These receptors all come from a man between 50 and 59 years old with urothelial cancer. CDR3s include the opening cysteine and the closing phenylalanine or tryptophan. Each record gives: clone size, CDR3 length, D gene, V gene, J gene, CDR3 protein, CDR3 DNA. A D gene is named only where the DNA matches it firmly. The listing skips clone size in some rows; elsewhere it reads once, few, many or a size class.

NA	13	NA	TRBV6-5	TRBJ2-7	CASSYSRAGIPYF	TGTGCCAGCAGTTACTCAAGGGCGGGAATCCCGTACTTC
NA	15	NA	TRBV5-1	TRBJ2-3	CASSLPSSSTDTQYF	TGCGCCAGCAGCTTACCTAGCTCCAGCACAGATACGCAGTATTTT
NA	15	NA	TRBV19	TRBJ1-5	CASSSQAGGGQPQHF	TGTGCCAGTAGTAGCCAGGCGGGGGGTGGGCAGCCCCAGCATTTT
NA	17	TRBD2	TRBV5-6	TRBJ2-2	CASSLGLAGVLGRELFF	TGTGCCAGCAGCTTGGGACTAGCGGGGGTCCTCGGACGGGAGCTGTTTTTT
NA	14	TRBD1	TRBV19	TRBJ2-1	CASTQDRGSNEQFF	TGTGCCAGTACTCAGGACAGGGGTTCTAATGAGCAGTTCTTC
NA	13	TRBD2	TRBV5-4	TRBJ2-7	CASSPGTSPEQYF	TGTGCCAGCAGCCCGGGGACTAGCCCCGAGCAGTACTTC
NA	18	TRBD2	TRBV11-2	TRBJ2-5	CASSPRGERPLAGETQYF	TGTGCCAGCAGCCCTCGGGGGGAAAGGCCTCTCGCAGGAGAGACCCAGTACTTC
NA	12	TRBD1	TRBV2	TRBJ1-6	CASRGDRAPLHF	TGTGCCAGCAGAGGGGACAGGGCACCCCTCCACTTT
NA	12	NA	TRBV29-1	TRBJ2-1	CSARGGANEQFF	TGCAGCGCCCGAGGTGGGGCCAATGAGCAGTTCTTC
NA	11	NA	TRBV6-5	TRBJ1-6	CASSYCGHLHF	TGTGCCAGCAGTTACTGCGGACACCTCCACTTT
few	12	NA	TRBV5-1	TRBJ1-4	CASSNGGEKLFF	TGCGCCAGCAGTAACGGGGGTGAAAAACTGTTTTTT
NA	16	TRBD1	TRBV7-9	TRBJ1-4	CASSQDRGRRREKLFF	TGTGCCAGCAGCCAGGACAGGGGGCGACGGCGGGAAAAACTGTTTTTT
NA	14	NA	TRBV10-3	TRBJ1-1	CAIAPEDRNTEAFF	TGTGCCATCGCCCCCGAGGACAGGAACACTGAAGCTTTCTTT
NA	15	TRBD1	TRBV5-1	TRBJ2-5	CASRLATGLGETQYF	TGCGCCAGCAGACTTGCGACAGGGTTGGGGGAGACCCAGTACTTC
NA	14	NA	TRBV19	TRBJ2-7	CASSIDSRGYEQYF	TGTGCCAGTAGTATAGATAGTCGAGGGTACGAGCAGTACTTC
once	17	TRBD2	TRBV2	TRBJ2-5	CASSDPGLAGIQETQYF	TGTGCCAGCAGTGACCCCGGACTAGCGGGGATACAAGAGACCCAGTACTTC
NA	13	NA	TRBV19	TRBJ1-1	CASMDYAGTEAFF	TGTGCCAGTATGGATTATGCGGGGACTGAAGCTTTCTTT
few	14	TRBD1	TRBV5-4	TRBJ2-4	CASSSPQGENIQYF	TGTGCCAGCAGCTCGCCGCAGGGGGAAAACATTCAGTACTTC
NA	17	TRBD1	TRBV19	TRBJ1-5	CASSTPRRGRGYQPQHF	TGTGCCAGTAGTACCCCCCGGAGGGGGCGAGGATATCAGCCCCAGCATTTT
NA	18	NA	TRBV2	TRBJ2-2	CASSESPLGQLNTGELFF	TGTGCCAGCAGTGAATCACCCTTGGGCCAGCTCAACACCGGGGAGCTGTTTTTT
NA	14	TRBD2	TRBV2	TRBJ2-3	CASSEALAGDTQYF	TGTGCCAGCAGTGAAGCTCTAGCGGGGGATACGCAGTATTTT
NA	11	NA	TRBV5-1	TRBJ1-1	CASNGDTEAFF	TGCGCCAGCAACGGGGACACTGAAGCTTTCTTT
NA	13	TRBD1	TRBV30	TRBJ2-7	CAWLRQGAYEQYF	TGTGCCTGGCTGAGACAGGGGGCCTACGAGCAGTACTTC
NA	14	NA	TRBV12-5	TRBJ2-2	CASGLGPAAGELFF	TGTGCTAGTGGTTTGGGGCCCGCGGCGGGGGAGCTGTTTTTT
few	16	NA	TRBV7-8	TRBJ1-1	CASSFLQGAMNTEAFF	TGTGCCAGCAGCTTCCTACAGGGTGCAATGAACACTGAAGCTTTCTTT
NA	15	NA	TRBV9	TRBJ1-2	CASSVVSAAFYGYTF	TGTGCCAGCAGCGTAGTGTCGGCGGCGTTCTATGGCTACACCTTC
NA	13	NA	TRBV2	TRBJ2-1	CASERDAYNEQFF	TGTGCCAGCGAGAGGGATGCCTACAATGAGCAGTTCTTC
NA	20	TRBD1	TRBV5-1	TRBJ1-3	CASSLDGTDPNFSAGNTIYF	TGCGCCAGCAGCTTGGACGGGACAGACCCTAACTTTTCGGCTGGAAACACCATATATTTT
NA	19	TRBD2	TRBV7-6	TRBJ2-1	CASSLASGRGGYSYNEQFF	TGTGCCAGCAGCTTAGCTAGCGGGAGGGGCGGTTACTCCTACAATGAGCAGTTCTTC
NA	14	TRBD1	TRBV27	TRBJ2-7	CASGSTGGSYEQYF	TGTGCCAGCGGATCGACAGGGGGGTCTTACGAGCAGTACTTC
NA	15	TRBD2	TRBV27	TRBJ2-1	CASSLIASGTNEQFF	TGTGCCAGCAGTTTAATCGCTAGCGGGACCAATGAGCAGTTCTTC
NA	15	NA	TRBV7-2	TRBJ2-7	CASSLAGLGTYEQYF	TGTGCCAGCAGCTTAGCGGGGCTGGGGACCTACGAGCAGTACTTC
NA	14	TRBD1	TRBV9	TRBJ2-3	CASSVEGGAYTQYF	TGTGCCAGCAGCGTAGAAGGGGGCGCGTATACGCAGTATTTT
once	13	NA	TRBV12-5	TRBJ1-2	CASGLQGNYGYTF	TGTGCTAGTGGTTTACAGGGCAACTATGGCTACACCTTC
NA	16	TRBD1	TRBV6-1	TRBJ1-2	CASSEPGTVRNYGYTF	TGTGCCAGCAGTGAACCCGGGACAGTAAGAAACTATGGCTACACCTTC
NA	17	TRBD2	TRBV7-9	TRBJ2-1	CASSSPNLAGGYNEQFF	TGTGCCAGCAGCTCCCCGAATCTAGCGGGAGGATACAATGAGCAGTTCTTC
NA	13	NA	TRBV19	TRBJ1-3	CASSIGGRGTIYF	TGTGCCAGTAGTATCGGTGGGCGGGGCACCATATATTTT
NA	14	NA	TRBV4-1	TRBJ1-4	CASSQDVDNEKLFF	TGCGCCAGCAGCCAAGATGTAGATAATGAAAAACTGTTTTTT
NA	14	TRBD1	TRBV25-1	TRBJ2-5	CASRDGGQGETQYF	TGTGCCAGCAGGGACGGGGGACAGGGTGAGACCCAGTACTTC
NA	14	NA	TRBV6-5	TRBJ1-2	CASSAHGASYGYTF	TGTGCCAGCAGTGCCCACGGAGCGTCGTATGGCTACACCTTC
NA	14	NA	TRBV10-2	TRBJ1-5	CASRMGGPDQPQHF	TGCGCCAGCAGAATGGGGGGGCCGGATCAGCCCCAGCATTTT
NA	15	NA	TRBV5-8	TRBJ1-5	CASSSETESNQPQHF	TGTGCCAGCAGCTCGGAAACAGAGTCAAATCAGCCCCAGCATTTT
NA	15	TRBD1	TRBV6-1	TRBJ1-1	CASSELGQGGTEAFF	TGTGCCAGCAGTGAATTGGGACAGGGGGGCACTGAAGCTTTCTTT
NA	14	NA	TRBV30	TRBJ1-1	CAWSPLARATEAFF	TGTGCCTGGAGTCCTCTGGCCAGGGCGACTGAAGCTTTCTTT
NA	15	TRBD2	TRBV5-4	TRBJ2-7	CASSPGTSDLYEQYF	TGTGCCAGCAGCCCCGGGACTAGCGACCTCTACGAGCAGTACTTC
once	12	NA	TRBV12-5	TRBJ2-5	CASTGREETQYF	TGTGCTAGTACAGGAAGGGAAGAGACCCAGTACTTC
NA	13	NA	TRBV2	TRBJ1-1	CATDPGGRTEAFF	TGTGCCACCGACCCCGGGGGGCGGACTGAAGCTTTCTTT
NA	14	TRBD2	TRBV18	TRBJ2-1	CASSAGGSYNEQFF	TGTGCCAGCTCGGCGGGAGGCTCCTACAATGAGCAGTTCTTC
NA	14	TRBD2	TRBV11-2	TRBJ2-5	CATKTSGGAGTQYF	TGTGCCACAAAGACTAGCGGGGGGGCGGGGACCCAGTACTTC
NA	17	NA	TRBV2	TRBJ2-1	CASRSNRGGGPYNEQFF	TGTGCCAGCAGATCTAATAGGGGCGGGGGCCCCTACAATGAGCAGTTCTTC
NA	12	NA	TRBV29-1	TRBJ2-3	CSVDLDGDTQYF	TGCAGCGTTGACCTAGACGGAGATACGCAGTATTTT
NA	14	TRBD1	TRBV4-1	TRBJ1-2	CASSRSGGDYGYTF	TGCGCCAGCAGCCGGTCAGGGGGCGACTATGGCTACACCTTC
NA	16	TRBD1	TRBV29-1	TRBJ2-7	CRGVGTNRGRSYEQYF	TGCAGAGGTGTGGGTACTAACAGGGGGCGCAGCTACGAGCAGTACTTC